These 24 T cell receptor beta chains came from one sample sequenced in a study of cytomegalovirus exposure and HLA in healthy donors. A multiplex PCR was run with 60 Vbeta primers and 13 Jbeta primers. TCRdb's table, derived via immunoSEQ multiplex PCR, lists solely in-frame clones and lacks some. The sample has about 130,000 clones, more than 65% seen once. Sequenced: PBMCs. The receptors come from a woman between 40 and 50 years old in good health and CMV-seropositive.

This chain uses TRBV5-1 with TRBJ2-1; a possible D gene is TRBD2 (6 bases). V was pared by 2 bases and J by 13 bases, with 16 bases between. The CDR3 length is 13 residues. Germline lookup yields CDR1 SGHRS and CDR2 YFSETQ. CDR3 loop: CASSFSVGSSQFF. In DNA, the CDR3 is TGCGCCAGCAGCTTCAGTGTCGGGAGTAGTCAGTTCTTC.

This clone was recorded at least ten times. Other DNA sequences in the sample encode the same CDR3. This chain connects TRBV2 to TRBJ2-7; the match to TRBD2 covers 12 bases. The germline V gene encodes CDR1 SNHLY and CDR2 FYNNEI. Unmatched junction bases numbered 3, after V lost 5 bases and J lost 4 bases. This CDR3 comprises 14 residues. The CDR3 region has the DNA TGTGCCAGCAGTCGACTAGCGGGAGTTTACGAGCAGTACTTC. Amino acid sequence: CASSRLAGVYEQYF.

The rearrangement joins TRBV4-1 to TRBJ1-5; D unclear. This CDR3 spans 13 amino acids. The germline gives CDR1 MGHRA, CDR2 YSYEKL. Trimming removed 3 bases at V and 3 bases at J, with 6 bases between. The CDR3 protein is CASSQGDNQPQHF. In nucleotides, the CDR3 is TGCGCCAGCAGCCAGGGAGACAATCAGCCCCAGCATTTT.

V is TRBV5-6 and J is TRBJ1-3, with D tentatively TRBD1 (5 bases). The V end lost 4 bases, the J end lost 4 bases, and 15 bases lay between the germline ends. The CDR3 is 15 residues long. Germline CDR1 SGHDT, CDR2 YYEEEE. The CDR3 protein is CASSKDRRGGNTIYF. The CDR3 DNA follows: TGTGCCAGCAGCAAAGACAGACGCGGAGGAAACACCATATATTTT.

In its sample, this clone was seen once. V is TRBV5-1 and J is TRBJ2-3; 11 nucleotides align to TRBD2. Germline lookup yields CDR1 SGHRS and CDR2 YFSETQ. The CDR3 length is 15 residues. J lost 2 bases, V lost 4 bases, and 3 bases had no gene match. The CDR3 DNA reads TGCGCCAGCAGCCGTAGCGGGAGGGACACAGATACGCAGTATTTT. Its protein is CASSRSGRDTDTQYF.

The CDR3: CASSLASGIQAFF. The CDR3 DNA reads TGTGCCAGCAGCTTAGCCTCAGGGATACAAGCTTTCTTT. The chain carries TRBV11-2 and TRBJ1-1, with a tentative D call TRBD1 (5 bases). The V end was cut by 1 base, the J end by 9 bases, with 12 bases between. The CDR3 sequence is 13 residues long. Germline-derived CDR1 and CDR2 are SGHAT and FQNNGV. Full variable domain (rest looked up from reference TRBV11-2 and TRBJ1-1): EAGVAQSPRYKIIEKRQSVAFWCNPISGHATLYWYQQILGQGPKLLIQFQNNGVVDDSQLPKDRFSAERLKGVDSTLKIQPAKLEDSAVYLCASSLASGIQAFFGQGTRLTVV.

This chain links TRBV6-5 with TRBJ1-2; D uncertain. The CDR3 consists of 13 residues. Trimming left V 6 bases short and J 7 bases short, with 15 bases between. Germline V gene sequence: CDR1 MNHEY, CDR2 SVGAGI. This CDR3 is CASSLSGGSGYTF. CDR3 in DNA: TGTGCCAGCAGCCTGTCGGGAGGGAGTGGCTACACCTTC.

The rearrangement links TRBV7-2 to TRBJ2-3; D is perhaps TRBD1 (5 bases). CDR3 size: 15 residues. The germline gives CDR1 SGHTA, CDR2 FQGNSA. V lost 4 bases, J lost 0 bases, and 11 bases lay in between. CDR3 sequence reads: CASSSWGASTDTQYF. For the CDR3, the DNA is TGTGCCAGCAGCTCATGGGGCGCTAGCACAGATACGCAGTATTTT.

V gene TRBV5-4 combines with J gene TRBJ2-5; D remains ambiguous. The J call may be mistaken, given a closer DNA end match to TRBJ2-7. This CDR3 comprises 12 residues. Germline V gene sequence: CDR1 SGHNT, CDR2 YYREEE (reference sequence). CDR3 sequence: CASSLEDYEQYF. CDR3 DNA sequence: TGTGCCAGCAGCTTGGAAGACTACGAGCAGTACTTC.

The rearrangement uses TRBV28 and TRBJ2-1, with 15 bases that match TRBD2. The germline V gene encodes CDR1 MDHEN and CDR2 SYDVKM. The ends lost 4 bases at V and 10 bases at J; junction bases unmatched: 8. The CDR3 runs to 16 residues. The CDR3 DNA sequence: TGTGCCAGCAGTTCGATCGGACTAGCGGGAGGGCGAGAGCAGTTCTTC. It yields the protein CASSSIGLAGGREQFF.

The chain joins TRBV5-1 to TRBJ2-3; D is undetermined. The CDR3 length is 13 residues. CDR1 is SGHRS and CDR2 is YFSETQ in the germline V gene. Trimming removed 0 bases at V and 4 bases at J, with 6 bases between. CDR3 coding DNA: TGCGCCAGCAGCTTGGGTCTTCCAGATACGCAGTATTTT. It translates to CASSLGLPDTQYF.

This chain links TRBV6-1 with TRBJ2-1, with 9 bases aligning to TRBD2. The J segment lost 6 bases and the V segment lost 0 bases, leaving 3 bases of the junction unmatched. This CDR3 contains 15 residues. Germline CDR1 reads MNHNS; CDR2 reads SASEGT. CDR3 amino acids: CASSEASGRPNEQFF. The DNA of the CDR3 is TGTGCCAGCAGTGAAGCGAGCGGGAGGCCCAATGAGCAGTTCTTC.

The chain employs TRBV4-1 and TRBJ1-2, with 8 bases lining up with TRBD1. Per germline, CDR1 MGHRA and CDR2 YSYEKL. This CDR3 is built from 13 residues. V lost 1 base, J lost 8 bases, and 3 bases stayed unmatched. CDR3 nucleotide sequence: TGCGCCAGCAGCCAAGCAGGGGGCGTAGGCTACACCTTC. It encodes CASSQAGGVGYTF.

The chain combines TRBV6-5 with TRBJ2-7, with 11 bases lining up with TRBD2. The CDR3 runs to 16 residues. J gave up 4 bases and V 2 bases, and 7 bases lay outside the gene matches. Per germline, CDR1 MNHEY and CDR2 SVGAGI. The CDR3 DNA follows: TGTGCCAGCAGTTACCTGACTAGCGGGATTCGGTACGAGCAGTACTTC. It yields the protein CASSYLTSGIRYEQYF.

This chain uses TRBV6-5 with TRBJ2-1, with D hard to call. Per the germline V gene, CDR1 is MNHEY and CDR2 is SVGAGI. CDR3 size: 11 residues. The V end was cut by 3 bases, the J end by 10 bases, with 7 bases between. The CDR3 spells CASSYLTEQFF. The CDR3 coding sequence is TGTGCCAGCAGTTATTTGACAGAGCAGTTCTTC.

The rearrangement uses TRBV18 and TRBJ2-3; D remains unclear. Germline-derived CDR1 and CDR2 are KGHSH and LQKENI. The CDR3 extends over 13 amino acids. V was clipped by 2 bases and J by 2 bases, with 5 bases between them. CDR3 nucleotides: TGTGCCAGCTCACCAGCGTACACAGATACGCAGTATTTT. Translated, it gives CASSPAYTDTQYF.

This clone was seen a single time. The genes are TRBV6-1 and TRBJ2-4; 7 nucleotides align to TRBD1. V dropped 2 bases and J dropped 2; count of bases not matched to a gene: 12. The CDR3 contains 18 residues. The germline CDR1 and CDR2 sequences are MNHNS and SASEGT. As DNA, the CDR3 is TGTGCCAGCAGTGAACTTGTTCCTTTGACAGGGTCCAAAAACATTCAGTACTTC. Amino acids: CASSELVPLTGSKNIQYF.

The sample holds a few counts of this clone. V gene TRBV5-1 combines with J gene TRBJ1-1, with a weak D call TRBD1 (6 bases). V dropped 3 bases and J dropped 1 base, with 16 bases sitting between them. Germline CDR1 reads SGHRS; CDR2 reads YFSETQ. This CDR3 comprises 16 residues. The CDR3 region is CASSWGPGGKNTEAFF. Here the CDR3 DNA reads TGCGCCAGCAGCTGGGGGCCCGGAGGAAAGAACACTGAAGCTTTCTTT.

V gene TRBV27 combines with J gene TRBJ2-3, with 7 bases matching TRBD1. CDR1 is MNHEY, CDR2 SMNVEV, per germline (reference sequence). This CDR3 comprises 15 residues. V shed 4 bases and J 3 bases; nucleotides not matched to a gene: 7. CDR3 sequence reads: CASSSTGELTDTQYF. DNA for the CDR3: TGTGCCAGCAGTTCAACAGGGGAGTTGACAGATACGCAGTATTTT.

This chain connects TRBV11-2 to TRBJ2-5; 10 bases match TRBD2. V trimming: 5 bases; J trimming: 5 bases; junction bases outside the gene matches: 5. The germline V gene has CDR1 SGHAT and CDR2 FQNNGV. The CDR3 is 14 residues long. The CDR3 sequence is CASSRTSGIETQYF. The CDR3 DNA reads TGTGCCAGCAGCCGCACTAGCGGGATCGAGACCCAGTACTTC.

The rearrangement links TRBV5-1 to TRBJ2-7; the D is unclear. CDR3 length equals 14 residues. Germline CDR1 reads SGHRS; CDR2 reads YFSETQ. Trimming removed 5 bases at V and 1 base at J, with 13 bases between. CDR3 in DNA: TGCGCCAGCAGACCCACAGTTAATTCCTACGAGCAGTACTTC. It is translated as CASRPTVNSYEQYF.

The CDR3 loop is CASSVAGGPVDEQFF. CDR3 DNA: TGTGCCAGCAGCGTAGCGGGAGGGCCAGTGGATGAGCAGTTCTTC. The chain joins TRBV14 to TRBJ2-1; TRBD2 agrees at 11 bases. The CDR3 is 15 residues long. Germline V lookup: CDR1 SGHDN, CDR2 FVKESK. V dropped 5 bases and J dropped 8; count of bases not matched to a gene: 8.

The rearrangement links TRBV4-2 to TRBJ2-3; 7 bases are a match to TRBD2. J was trimmed by 5 bases and V by 1 base; bases with no gene match: 6. CDR3 length: 15 amino acids. Germline CDR1 is LGHNA and CDR2 is YNFKEQ. In nucleotides, the CDR3 is TGTGCCAGCAGCCAAGCGCGGGAGTTTGGAGATACGCAGTATTTT. This sequence encodes CASSQAREFGDTQYF.

This sequence joins TRBV11-3 and TRBJ2-3; perhaps TRBD2 as D (6 bases). Trimming pared 3 bases from V and 0 bases from J, leaving 10 bases between. Germline V CDR1 and CDR2: SGHNT, YENEEA. The CDR3 has 15 amino acids. CDR3 DNA sequence: TGTGCCAGCAGCTTGGGGACTGTGAGCACAGATACGCAGTATTTT. It is translated as CASSLGTVSTDTQYF.